Each of the 10 T cell receptor beta chains below was sequenced from the same sample in a study of shared clonotypes between healthy human individuals. Produced via immunoSEQ multiplex PCR; TCRdb's table is partial and in-frame only. The sample includes over 95,000 clones, under 70% of them seen just once. The sample consisted of memory CD8+ T cells sorted from blood. Subset specified: CD45RO+ cells pooled with CCR7-negative TemRA cells. The receptor set was obtained from a woman aged 25 to 39 in good health.

The J gene is TRBJ2-7, the V gene TRBV6-4; TRBD2 aligns across 16 bases. CDR1 is MRHNA, CDR2 SNTAGT, per germline. The CDR3 covers 17 residues. Unmatched junction bases numbered 7, after V lost 3 bases and J lost 5 bases. CDR3 in DNA: TGTGCCAGCAGTGAGCCGGGACTAGCGGGAGGGCCCCACGAGCAGTACTTC. Its protein is CASSEPGLAGGPHEQYF.

Points on this clone: Distinct nucleotide sequences in the sample also encode this CDR3. This chain uses TRBV9 with TRBJ2-2, with D unclear. CDR3 size: 14 residues. Between the trimmed V and J ends, which lost 2 bases and 5 bases, there was a span of 10 bases. The germline V gene has CDR1 SGDLS and CDR2 YYNGEE. The CDR3 here is CASSVSWGTGELFF. Here the CDR3 DNA reads TGTGCCAGCAGCGTGAGCTGGGGAACCGGGGAGCTGTTTTTT.

This chain joins TRBV16 and TRBJ2-7; D is perhaps TRBD1 (5 bases). The germline V gene encodes CDR1 KGHSY and CDR2 FQNENV. This CDR3 region has 14 residues. V dropped 4 bases and J dropped 6 bases, with 16 bases sitting between them. CDR3 region: CASSRGFSPPEQYF. As DNA, the CDR3 is TGTGCCAGCAGCCGGGGCTTTTCCCCCCCCGAGCAGTACTTC.

V is TRBV30 and J is TRBJ2-1; TRBD2 matches at 9 bases. This CDR3 contains 15 residues. Germline V CDR1 and CDR2: GTSNPN, SVGIG (reference sequence). Trimming at V came to 0 bases and at J to 2 bases, leaving 2 bases not matched to a gene. The CDR3 is CAWSVGGRAYNEQFF. The CDR3 coding sequence is TGTGCCTGGAGTGTAGGCGGGAGGGCCTACAATGAGCAGTTCTTC.

This clone was seen a single time. This chain links TRBV28 with TRBJ2-7; TRBD1 matches at 9 bases. CDR3 size: 13 residues. V lost 6 bases to trimming and J lost 6 bases; unmatched junction nucleotides: 6. The V gene's germline CDR1 is MDHEN and CDR2 SYDVKM. The CDR3 region has the DNA TGTGCCAGCAGCCCTCGACAGGGGGGCGAGCAGTACTTC. This translates into CASSPRQGGEQYF.

The rearrangement joins TRBV28 to TRBJ1-5; D is unclear. With 10 bases removed from V and 4 bases from J, the gap between germline ends came to 17 bases. Per the germline V gene, CDR1 is MDHEN and CDR2 is SYDVKM. The CDR3 runs 14 residues. The CDR3 DNA reads as TGTGCCACCCACCTCGCAGGATGGAATCAGCCCCAGCATTTT. Its protein product is CATHLAGWNQPQHF.

This rearrangement joins TRBV19 to TRBJ2-1; a weak D match, TRBD2 (5 bases). Trimming took off 7 bases at V and 1 base at J, with 14 bases between the two ends. Per germline, CDR1 LNHDA and CDR2 SQIVND (reference sequence). The CDR3 spans 15 residues. The CDR3 sequence: CASMRTRDSYNEQFF. DNA for the CDR3: TGTGCCAGTATGCGAACCCGGGATTCCTACAATGAGCAGTTCTTC.

This chain uses TRBV7-4 with TRBJ1-1; a possible D gene is TRBD1 (6 bases). V was pared by 1 base and J by 8 bases, with 23 bases between. Germline CDR1 SGHVT, CDR2 SQSDAQ. CDR3 length: 17 amino acids. The CDR3 protein is CASSLDGPDSRRREAFF. CDR3 DNA sequence: TGTGCCAGCAGCTTAGATGGACCGGACAGCCGGCGGCGGGAAGCTTTCTTT.

This CDR3 reads CSVDGLAGTDTQYF. The CDR3, as DNA: TGCAGCGTTGACGGACTAGCGGGGACAGATACGCAGTATTTT. The chain is built from TRBV29-1 and TRBJ2-3; 12 nucleotides line up with TRBD2. The germline V gene encodes CDR1 SQVTM and CDR2 ANQGSEA. V lost 3 bases to trimming and J lost 3 bases; unmatched junction nucleotides: 1. The CDR3 has 14 amino acids.

This sequence joins TRBV7-9 and TRBJ2-1, with 9 positions matching TRBD2. Trimming removed 5 bases from V and 5 bases from J; junction bases left unmatched: 7. Per the germline V gene, CDR1 is SEHNR and CDR2 is FQNEAQ (reference sequence). This CDR3 is 15 amino acids long. For the CDR3, the DNA is TGTGCCAGCAGCGGAACTAGCGGGTTAGACAATGAGCAGTTCTTC. It yields the protein CASSGTSGLDNEQFF. Based on the CDR3 plus reference TRBV7-9 and TRBJ2-1, the full variable domain is DTGVSQNPRHKITKRGQNVTFRCDPISEHNRLYWYRQTLGQGPEFLTYFQNEAQLEKSRLLSDRFSAERPKGSFSTLEIQRTEQGDSAMYLCASSGTSGLDNEQFFGPGTRLTVL.